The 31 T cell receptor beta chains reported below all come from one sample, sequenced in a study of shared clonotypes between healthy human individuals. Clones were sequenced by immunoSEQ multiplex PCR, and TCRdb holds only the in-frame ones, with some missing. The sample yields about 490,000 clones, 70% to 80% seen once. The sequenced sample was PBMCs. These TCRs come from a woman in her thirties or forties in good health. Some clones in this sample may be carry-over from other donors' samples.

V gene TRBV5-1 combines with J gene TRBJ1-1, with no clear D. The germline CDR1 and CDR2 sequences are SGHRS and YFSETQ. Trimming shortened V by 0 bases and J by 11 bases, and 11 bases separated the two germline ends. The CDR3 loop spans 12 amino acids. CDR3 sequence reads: CASSLEGRAAFF. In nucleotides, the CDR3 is TGCGCCAGCAGCTTGGAAGGGAGGGCGGCTTTCTTT.

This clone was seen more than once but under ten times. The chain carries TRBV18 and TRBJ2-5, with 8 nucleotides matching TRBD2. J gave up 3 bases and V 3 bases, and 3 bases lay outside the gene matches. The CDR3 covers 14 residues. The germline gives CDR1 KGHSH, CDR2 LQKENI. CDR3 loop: CASSPTTSEETQYF. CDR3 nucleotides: TGTGCCAGCTCACCTACGACTAGCGAAGAGACCCAGTACTTC.

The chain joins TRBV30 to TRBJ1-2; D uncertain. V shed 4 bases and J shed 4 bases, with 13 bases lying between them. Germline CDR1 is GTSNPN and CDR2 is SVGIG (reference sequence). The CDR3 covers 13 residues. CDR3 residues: CAWNSDGAYGYTF. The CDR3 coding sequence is TGTGCCTGGAATTCGGACGGAGCCTATGGCTACACCTTC.

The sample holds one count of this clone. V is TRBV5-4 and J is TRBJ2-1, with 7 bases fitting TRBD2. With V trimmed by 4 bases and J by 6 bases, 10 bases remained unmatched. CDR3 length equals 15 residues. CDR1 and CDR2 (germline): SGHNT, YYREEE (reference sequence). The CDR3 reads CASSPGTNPLNEQFF. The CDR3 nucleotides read TGTGCCAGCAGCCCCGGGACTAACCCTCTCAATGAGCAGTTCTTC. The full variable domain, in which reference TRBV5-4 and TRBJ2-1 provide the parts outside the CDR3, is ETGVTQSPTHLIKTRGQQVTLRCSSQSGHNTVSWYQQALGQGPQFIFQYYREEENGRGNFPPRFSGLQFPNYSSELNVNALELDDSALYLCASSPGTNPLNEQFFGPGTRLTVL.

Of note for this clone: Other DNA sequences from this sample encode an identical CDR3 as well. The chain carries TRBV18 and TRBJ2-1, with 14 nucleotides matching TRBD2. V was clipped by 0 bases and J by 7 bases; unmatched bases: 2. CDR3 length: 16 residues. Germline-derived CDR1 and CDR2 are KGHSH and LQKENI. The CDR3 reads CASSPPGLAGVNEQFF. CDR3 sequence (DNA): TGTGCCAGCTCACCACCGGGACTAGCGGGAGTAAATGAGCAGTTCTTC. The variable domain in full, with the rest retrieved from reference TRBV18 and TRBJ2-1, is NAGVMQNPRHLVRRRGQEARLRCSPMKGHSHVYWYRQLPEEGLKFMVYLQKENIIDESGMPKERFSAEFPKEGPSILRIQQVVRGDSAAYFCASSPPGLAGVNEQFFGPGTRLTVL.

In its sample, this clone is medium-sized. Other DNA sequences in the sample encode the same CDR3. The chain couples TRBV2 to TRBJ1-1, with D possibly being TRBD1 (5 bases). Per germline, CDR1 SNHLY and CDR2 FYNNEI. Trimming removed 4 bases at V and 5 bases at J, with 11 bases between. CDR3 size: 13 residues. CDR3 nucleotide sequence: TGTGCCAGCAGTGTGGGGGGTGGGACTGAAGCTTTCTTT. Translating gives CASSVGGGTEAFF.

CDR3 sequence (DNA): TGTGCCAGCAGTTTTTCAGTGACAGCCTACGAGCAGTACTTC. As protein: CASSFSVTAYEQYF. The V and J genes are TRBV27 and TRBJ2-7, with D tentatively TRBD1 (5 bases). Germline CDR1 reads MNHEY; CDR2 reads SMNVEV (reference sequence). The CDR3 covers 14 residues. With 3 bases removed from V and 2 bases from J, the gap between germline ends came to 11 bases.

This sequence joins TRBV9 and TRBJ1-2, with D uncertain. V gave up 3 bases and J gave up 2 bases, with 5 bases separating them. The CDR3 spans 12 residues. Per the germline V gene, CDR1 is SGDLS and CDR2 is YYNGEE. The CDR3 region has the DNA TGTGCCAGCAGCGGGCAGAACTATGGCTACACCTTC. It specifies CASSGQNYGYTF.

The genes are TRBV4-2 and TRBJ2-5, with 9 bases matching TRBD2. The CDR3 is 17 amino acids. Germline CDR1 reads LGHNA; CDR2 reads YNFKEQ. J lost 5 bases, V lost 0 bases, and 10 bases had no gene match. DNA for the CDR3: TGTGCCAGCAGCCAAGATCCCGGTAGCGGGAGTCTGGAGACCCAGTACTTC. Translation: CASSQDPGSGSLETQYF.

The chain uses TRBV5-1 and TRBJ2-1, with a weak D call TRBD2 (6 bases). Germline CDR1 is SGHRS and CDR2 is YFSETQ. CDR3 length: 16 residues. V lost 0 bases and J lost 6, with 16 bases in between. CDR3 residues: CASSLGPGTQANEQFF. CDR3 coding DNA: TGCGCCAGCAGCTTGGGCCCAGGGACTCAGGCCAATGAGCAGTTCTTC. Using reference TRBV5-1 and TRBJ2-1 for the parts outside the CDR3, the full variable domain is KAGVTQTPRYLIKTRGQQVTLSCSPISGHRSVSWYQQTPGQGLQFLFEYFSETQRNKGNFPGRFSGRQFSNSRSEMNVSTLELGDSALYLCASSLGPGTQANEQFFGPGTRLTVL.

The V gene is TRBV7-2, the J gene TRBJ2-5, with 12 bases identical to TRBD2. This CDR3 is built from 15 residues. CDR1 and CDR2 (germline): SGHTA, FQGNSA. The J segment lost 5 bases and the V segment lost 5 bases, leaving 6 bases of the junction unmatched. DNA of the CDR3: TGTGCCAGCAGCCCTGGACTAGCGGGATGGGAGACCCAGTACTTC. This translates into CASSPGLAGWETQYF.

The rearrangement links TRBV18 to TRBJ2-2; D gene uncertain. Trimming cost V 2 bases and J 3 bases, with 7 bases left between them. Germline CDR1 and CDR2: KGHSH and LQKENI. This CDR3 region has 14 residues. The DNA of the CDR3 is TGTGCCAGCTCACCATTCGAGGACACCGGGGAGCTGTTTTTT. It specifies CASSPFEDTGELFF. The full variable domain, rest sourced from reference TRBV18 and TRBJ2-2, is NAGVMQNPRHLVRRRGQEARLRCSPMKGHSHVYWYRQLPEEGLKFMVYLQKENIIDESGMPKERFSAEFPKEGPSILRIQQVVRGDSAAYFCASSPFEDTGELFFGEGSRLTVL.

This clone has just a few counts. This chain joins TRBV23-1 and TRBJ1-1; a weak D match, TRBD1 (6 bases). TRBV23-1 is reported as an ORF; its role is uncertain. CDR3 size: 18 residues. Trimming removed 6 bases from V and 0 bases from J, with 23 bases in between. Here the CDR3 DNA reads TGCGCCAGCAGCCCACAGGGTTTTGAGCAGTACCTGAACACTGAAGCTTTCTTT. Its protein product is CASSPQGFEQYLNTEAFF.

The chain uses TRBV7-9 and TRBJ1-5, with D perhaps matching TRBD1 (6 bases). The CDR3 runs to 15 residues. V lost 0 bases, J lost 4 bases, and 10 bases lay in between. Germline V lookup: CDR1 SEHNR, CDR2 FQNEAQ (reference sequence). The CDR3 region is CASSLAGTPNQPQHF. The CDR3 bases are TGTGCCAGCAGCTTAGCGGGGACACCTAATCAGCCCCAGCATTTT. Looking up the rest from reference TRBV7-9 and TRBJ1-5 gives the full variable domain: DTGVSQNPRHKITKRGQNVTFRCDPISEHNRLYWYRQTLGQGPEFLTYFQNEAQLEKSRLLSDRFSAERPKGSFSTLEIQRTEQGDSAMYLCASSLAGTPNQPQHFGDGTRLSIL.

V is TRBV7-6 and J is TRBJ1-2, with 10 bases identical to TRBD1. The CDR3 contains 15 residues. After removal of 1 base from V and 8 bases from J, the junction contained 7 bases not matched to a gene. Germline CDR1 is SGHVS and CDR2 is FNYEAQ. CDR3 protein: CASSLDSRQGAGYTF. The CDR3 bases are TGTGCCAGCAGCTTAGATTCTAGACAGGGGGCGGGCTACACCTTC. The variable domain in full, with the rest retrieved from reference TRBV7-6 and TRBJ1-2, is GAGVSQSPRYKVTKRGQDVALRCDPISGHVSLYWYRQALGQGPEFLTYFNYEAQQDKSGLPNDRFSAERPEGSISTLTIQRTEQRDSAMYRCASSLDSRQGAGYTFGSGTRLTVV.

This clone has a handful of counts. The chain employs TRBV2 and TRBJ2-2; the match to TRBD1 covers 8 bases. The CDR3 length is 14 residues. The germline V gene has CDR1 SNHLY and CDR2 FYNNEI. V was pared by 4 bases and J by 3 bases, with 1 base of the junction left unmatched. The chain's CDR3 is CASSARGHTGELFF. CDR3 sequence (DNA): TGTGCCAGCAGTGCCAGGGGGCACACCGGGGAGCTGTTTTTT.

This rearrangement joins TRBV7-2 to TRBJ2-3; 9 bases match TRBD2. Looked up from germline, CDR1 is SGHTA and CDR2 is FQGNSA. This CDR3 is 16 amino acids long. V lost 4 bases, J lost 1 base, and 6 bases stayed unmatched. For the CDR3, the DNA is TGTGCCAGCAGCTCGGGACTAGCCTGGGGCACAGATACGCAGTATTTT. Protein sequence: CASSSGLAWGTDTQYF.

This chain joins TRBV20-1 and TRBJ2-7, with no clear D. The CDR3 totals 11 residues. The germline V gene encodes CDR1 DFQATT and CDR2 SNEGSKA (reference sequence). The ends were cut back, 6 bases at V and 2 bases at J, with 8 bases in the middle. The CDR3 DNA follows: TGCAGTGCCGCCGGAGCCTACGAGCAGTACTTC. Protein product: CSAAGAYEQYF.

The CDR3 sequence: CASSPGTSGSQETQYF. The CDR3 DNA is TGTGCCAGCTCACCCGGGACTAGCGGGAGTCAAGAGACCCAGTACTTC. This sequence joins TRBV18 and TRBJ2-5, with 14 nucleotides matching TRBD2. Per the germline V gene, CDR1 is KGHSH and CDR2 is LQKENI. J gave up 2 bases and V 3 bases, and 2 bases lay outside the gene matches. The CDR3 is 16 residues long.

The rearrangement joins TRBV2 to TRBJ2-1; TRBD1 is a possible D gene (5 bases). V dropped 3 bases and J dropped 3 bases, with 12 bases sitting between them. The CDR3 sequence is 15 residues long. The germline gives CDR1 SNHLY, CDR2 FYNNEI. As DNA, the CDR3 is TGTGCCAGCAGTGAGGAAGGGGCCGTCTACAATGAGCAGTTCTTC. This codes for CASSEEGAVYNEQFF. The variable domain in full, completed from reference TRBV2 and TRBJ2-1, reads EPEVTQTPSHQVTQMGQEVILRCVPISNHLYFYWYRQILGQKVEFLVSFYNNEISEKSEIFDDQFSVERPDGSNFTLKIRSTKLEDSAMYFCASSEEGAVYNEQFFGPGTRLTVL.

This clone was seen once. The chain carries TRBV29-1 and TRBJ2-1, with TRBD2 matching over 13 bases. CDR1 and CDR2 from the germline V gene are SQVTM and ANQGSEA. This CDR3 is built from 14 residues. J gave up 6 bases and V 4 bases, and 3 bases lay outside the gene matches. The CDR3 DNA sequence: TGCAGCGTTGTAGGACTAGCGGGAGTCAATGAGCAGTTCTTC. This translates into CSVVGLAGVNEQFF.

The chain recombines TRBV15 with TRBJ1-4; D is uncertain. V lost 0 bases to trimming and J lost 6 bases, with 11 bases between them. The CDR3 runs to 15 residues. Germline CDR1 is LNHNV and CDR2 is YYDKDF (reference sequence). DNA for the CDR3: TGTGCCACCAGCAGAGACCGCTCATGGGATGAAAAACTGTTTTTT. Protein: CATSRDRSWDEKLFF.

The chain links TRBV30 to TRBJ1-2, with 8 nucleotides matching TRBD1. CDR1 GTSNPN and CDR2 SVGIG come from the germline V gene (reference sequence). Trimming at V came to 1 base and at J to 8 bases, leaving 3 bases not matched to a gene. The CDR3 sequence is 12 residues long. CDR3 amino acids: CAWSAGTGGYTF. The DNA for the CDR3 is TGTGCCTGGAGTGCCGGGACAGGCGGCTACACCTTC.

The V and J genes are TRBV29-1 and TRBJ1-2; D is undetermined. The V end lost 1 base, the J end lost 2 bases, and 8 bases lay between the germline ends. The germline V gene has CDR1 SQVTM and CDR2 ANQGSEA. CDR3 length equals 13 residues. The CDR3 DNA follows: TGCAGCGTTGAAGGAACGGTAAACTATGGCTACACCTTC. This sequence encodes CSVEGTVNYGYTF. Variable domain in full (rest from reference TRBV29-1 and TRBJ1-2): SAVISQKPSRDICQRGTSLTIQCQVDSQVTMMFWYRQQPGQSLTLIATANQGSEATYESGFVIDKFPISRPNLTFSTLTVSNMSPEDSSIYLCSVEGTVNYGYTFGSGTRLTVV.

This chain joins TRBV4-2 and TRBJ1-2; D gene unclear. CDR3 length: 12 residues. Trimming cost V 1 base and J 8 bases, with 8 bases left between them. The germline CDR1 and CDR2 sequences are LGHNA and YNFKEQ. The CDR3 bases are TGTGCCAGCAGCCAAGTCTGGGAAGGCTACACCTTC. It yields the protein CASSQVWEGYTF.

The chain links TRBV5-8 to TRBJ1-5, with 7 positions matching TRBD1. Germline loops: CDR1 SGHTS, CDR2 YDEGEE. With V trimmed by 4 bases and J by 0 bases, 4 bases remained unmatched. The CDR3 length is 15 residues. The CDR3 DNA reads TGTGCCAGCAGCAGGACAGGAAATAGCAATCAGCCCCAGCATTTT. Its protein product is CASSRTGNSNQPQHF.

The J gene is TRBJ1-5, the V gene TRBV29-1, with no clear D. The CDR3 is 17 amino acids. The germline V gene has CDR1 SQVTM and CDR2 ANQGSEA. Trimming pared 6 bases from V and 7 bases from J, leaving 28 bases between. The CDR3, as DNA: TGCAGCGTCCCACCCTGGTATAAGATGTTCTGGGGACAGCCCCAGCATTTT. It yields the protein CSVPPWYKMFWGQPQHF. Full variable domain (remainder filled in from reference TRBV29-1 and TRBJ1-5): SAVISQKPSRDICQRGTSLTIQCQVDSQVTMMFWYRQQPGQSLTLIATANQGSEATYESGFVIDKFPISRPNLTFSTLTVSNMSPEDSSIYLCSVPPWYKMFWGQPQHFGDGTRLSIL.

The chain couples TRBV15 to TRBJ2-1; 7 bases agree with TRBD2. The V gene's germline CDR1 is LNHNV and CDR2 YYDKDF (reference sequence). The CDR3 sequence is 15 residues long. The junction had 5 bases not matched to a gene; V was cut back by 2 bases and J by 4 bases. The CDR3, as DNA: TGTGCCACCAGCAGATCGGGAGGACTGTACAATGAGCAGTTCTTC. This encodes CATSRSGGLYNEQFF.

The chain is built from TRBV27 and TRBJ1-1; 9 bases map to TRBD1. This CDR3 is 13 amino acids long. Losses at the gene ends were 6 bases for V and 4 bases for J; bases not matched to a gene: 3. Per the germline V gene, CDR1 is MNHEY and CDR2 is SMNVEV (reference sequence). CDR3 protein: CASRPTGGTEAFF. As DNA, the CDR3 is TGTGCCAGCAGGCCGACAGGGGGCACTGAAGCTTTCTTT.

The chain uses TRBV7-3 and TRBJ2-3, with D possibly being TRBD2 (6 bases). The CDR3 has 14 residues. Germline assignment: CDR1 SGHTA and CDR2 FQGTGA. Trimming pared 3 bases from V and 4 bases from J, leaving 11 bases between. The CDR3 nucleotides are TGTGCCAGCAGCTTCTCGGGAGCATCAGATACGCAGTATTTT. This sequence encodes CASSFSGASDTQYF.

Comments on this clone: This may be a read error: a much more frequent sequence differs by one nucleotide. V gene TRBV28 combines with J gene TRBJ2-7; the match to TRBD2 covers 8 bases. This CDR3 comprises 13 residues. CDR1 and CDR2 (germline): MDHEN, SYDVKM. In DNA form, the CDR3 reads TGTGCCAGCATCCGCAGCGGGAGCTACGGGCAGTACTTC. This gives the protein CASIRSGSYGQYF.